The rows below give T cell receptor beta chains drawn from one sample of a study of OX40 agonist ivuxolimab in advanced cancers. Profiled with immunoSEQ multiplex PCR; TCRdb holds only in-frame clones, not every one. The sample records 95,000 to 150,000 clones, roughly 92% being singletons. Sequenced material: CD4+ or CD8+ T cells sorted from blood, taken in a trial of the OX40 agonist ivuxolimab. These receptor sequences come from an adult with an advanced solid tumor such as melanoma, head and neck, liver or kidney cancer. Each CDR3 is given with its conserved first and last residue. D genes are given only for firm matches. Clone sizes are given selectively: once, few, many, or a class where the clone is expanded.

V gene	D gene	clone size	J gene	CDR3 DNA	CDR3 protein
TRBV5-1	TRBD2	-	TRBJ2-1	TGCGCCAGCAGCTTGACGGGAGGGCCGGGCAATGAGCAGTTCTTC	CASSLTGGPGNEQFF
TRBV6-5	-	-	TRBJ2-7	TGTGCCAGCAGGAGATCGACCGGCTACGAGCAGTACTTC	CASRRSTGYEQYF
TRBV28	-	few	TRBJ1-2	TGTGCCAGCTCCACAGGGACCAGACCAAACTACACCTTC	CASSTGTRPNYTF
TRBV19	TRBD1	-	TRBJ2-2	TGTGCCAGTACGACAGGGCTGGAGCTGTTTTTT	CASTTGLELFF
TRBV18	-	-	TRBJ1-1	TGTGCCAGCTCGCCTACAGGGCTGAACACTGAAGCTTTCTTT	CASSPTGLNTEAFF
TRBV7-3	TRBD2	-	TRBJ2-1	TGTGCCAGCAGCCCCAGGGTCGGCGGGAGCGCGCGCTTCAATGAGCAGTTCTTC	CASSPRVGGSARFNEQFF
TRBV6-5	-	-	TRBJ2-1	TGTGCCAGCAGTACCGGGGGTGTCCCCTACAATGAGCAGTTCTTC	CASSTGGVPYNEQFF
TRBV18	TRBD2	-	TRBJ2-4	TGTGCCAGCTCACCAATGCCGGCGACTAGCGGGGGTCTAGCCAAAAACATTCAGTACTTC	CASSPMPATSGGLAKNIQYF
TRBV27	-	-	TRBJ2-7	TGTGCCAGCAGTTTCAATCCCAGAAACGAGCAGTACTTC	CASSFNPRNEQYF
TRBV4-2	-	few	TRBJ1-5	TGTGCCAGCAGCCAAGATGAAGCAAGAGAACAGCCCCAGCATTTT	CASSQDEAREQPQHF
TRBV11-2	-	-	TRBJ2-2	TGTGCCAGCAGCCTCTATCGGGCTTTTACTACGAACACCGGGGAGCTGTTTTTT	CASSLYRAFTTNTGELFF
TRBV18	-	many	TRBJ1-4	TGTGCCAGCTCACCAGGGACGGATGAAAAACTGTTTTTT	CASSPGTDEKLFF
TRBV19	TRBD2	-	TRBJ2-2	TGTGCCAGCAAGCGGGAGGCTGGGTTTGGCGGGGAGCTGTTTTTT	CASKREAGFGGELFF
TRBV5-4	TRBD2	-	TRBJ2-7	TGTGCCAGCAGCTGGGAGGGCGAGCAGTACTTC	CASSWEGEQYF
TRBV28	-	-	TRBJ2-7	TGTGCCAGCAGTTTTGGAGGACCAGGTGAGCAGTACTTC	CASSFGGPGEQYF
TRBV5-1	-	-	TRBJ1-1	TGCGCCAGCAGCTTGGGTGGGGATCTTTCCTACACTGAAGCTTTCTTT	CASSLGGDLSYTEAFF
TRBV6-6	TRBD1	-	TRBJ1-2	TGTGCCAGCAGTGGATGGGGACAGGGGCAAGTCTCCTACACCTTC	CASSGWGQGQVSYTF
TRBV6-1	-	-	TRBJ1-3	TGTGCCAGCAGTAGGTTTTCCTCTGGAAACACCATATATTTT	CASSRFSSGNTIYF
TRBV28	TRBD1	-	TRBJ1-4	TGTGCCAGCAGACACGGACAGGGTAGCCTTGAAAAACTGTTTTTT	CASRHGQGSLEKLFF
TRBV28	-	-	TRBJ1-2	TGTGCCAGCAGTTCCCCTTTAGGGACCACCCCCTACTATGGCTACACCTTC	CASSSPLGTTPYYGYTF
TRBV5-6	-	-	TRBJ2-2	TGTGCCAGCAGCTTGTCACAGGGAGTCACCGGGGAGCTGTTTTTT	CASSLSQGVTGELFF
TRBV19	-	-	TRBJ2-7	TGTGCCAGTAGTCCCCGGGTTTTGTTCGGGGAGAAGGTATACGAGCAGTACTTC	CASSPRVLFGEKVYEQYF
TRBV27	-	-	TRBJ1-2	TGTGCCAGCAGTCTCCGGGACACAAACTATGGCTACACCTTC	CASSLRDTNYGYTF
TRBV18	-	-	TRBJ2-6	TGTGCCAGCTCACCACAGGGAGCAGGATCTGGGGCCAACGTCCTGACTTTC	CASSPQGAGSGANVLTF
TRBV30	TRBD2	-	TRBJ2-1	TGTGCCTGGAGTAGCGGGAGGGCCTACAATGAGCAGTTCTTC	CAWSSGRAYNEQFF
TRBV6-6	TRBD1	once	TRBJ2-2	TGTGCCAGCAGTTACCTCGGGACAGTTAACACCGGGGAGCTGTTTTTT	CASSYLGTVNTGELFF
TRBV11-2	TRBD2	-	TRBJ2-1	TGTGCCAGCAGCTCCAGACTAGCCAACAATGAGCAGTTCTTC	CASSSRLANNEQFF
TRBV7-8	-	-	TRBJ1-1	TGTGCCAGCAGCTCAGGGATCCCGAACACTGAAGCTTTCTTT	CASSSGIPNTEAFF
TRBV28	-	-	TRBJ2-5	TGTGCCAGCAGTTTGGGAGGAAGAGAGACCCAGTACTTC	CASSLGGRETQYF
TRBV28	-	-	TRBJ1-3	TGTGCCAGCAGTCAGGAAACTGGAAACACCATATATTTT	CASSQETGNTIYF
TRBV5-6	TRBD1	-	TRBJ1-1	TGTGCCAGCAGCTTGAACTGGGGACAGGGATTTCGGACTGAAGCTTTCTTT	CASSLNWGQGFRTEAFF
TRBV7-3	-	-	TRBJ2-1	TGTGCCATCCCGCTGCGGGCGGGTCGATACAATGAGCAGTTCTTC	CAIPLRAGRYNEQFF
TRBV15	-	-	TRBJ1-2	TGTGCCACCAGCAGAGAAAACTATGGCTACACCTTC	CATSRENYGYTF
TRBV7-2	-	-	TRBJ1-5	TGTGCCAGCAGAGGGGCAGGCAATCAGCCCCAGCATTTT	CASRGAGNQPQHF
TRBV27	-	-	TRBJ1-4	TGTGCCAGCAGCCTTCTCGGGGCAAACATTAATGAAAAACTGTTTTTT	CASSLLGANINEKLFF
TRBV9	-	-	TRBJ1-4	TGTGCCAGCAGCGTAGGGGGCGAGGTTGAAAAACTGTTTTTT	CASSVGGEVEKLFF
TRBV9	TRBD1	-	TRBJ1-4	TGTGCCAGCAGCCCGACAGGGACTACTAATGAAAAACTGTTTTTT	CASSPTGTTNEKLFF
TRBV6-5	TRBD1	-	TRBJ2-7	TGTGCCAGCAGGACCGACAGGGGGCAACCCTACGAGCAGTACTTC	CASRTDRGQPYEQYF
TRBV27	-	-	TRBJ2-2	TGTGCCAGCAGTTTATACAGTCCGGGCACCGGGGAGCTGTTTTTT	CASSLYSPGTGELFF
TRBV2	-	once	TRBJ1-1	TGTGCCAGCAGTGGGGGGCCAGGGGCAATCACTGAAGCTTTCTTT	CASSGGPGAITEAFF
TRBV6-5	TRBD1	-	TRBJ2-7	TGTACCAGCAGAGCTCCCCGGACAGGGAGCTACGAGCAGTACTTC	CTSRAPRTGSYEQYF
TRBV5-1	TRBD2	-	TRBJ2-1	TGCGCCAGCAGCTTGGGAGGGACTAGCGGGAGGACGGGCGAGCAGTTCTTC	CASSLGGTSGRTGEQFF
TRBV15	-	-	TRBJ2-7	TGTGCCACCAGCAGGGAGTTGGTCTACGAGCAGTACTTC	CATSRELVYEQYF
TRBV5-4	-	-	TRBJ2-7	TGTGCCAGCAGCTCCGGGGTCGACTACGAGCAGTACTTC	CASSSGVDYEQYF
TRBV6-6	-	once	TRBJ1-2	TGTGCCAGCAGTTTTAACACCTATGGCTACACCTTC	CASSFNTYGYTF
TRBV5-1	-	once	TRBJ2-2	TGCGCCAGCAGCTTGGCGTTGCCCGGGAACACCGGGGAGCTGTTTTTT	CASSLALPGNTGELFF
TRBV19	-	-	TRBJ2-1	TGTGCCAGTACCCCCGGGGGTCTATGGAATGAGCAGTTCTTC	CASTPGGLWNEQFF
TRBV2	TRBD1	-	TRBJ2-5	TGTGCCAGCACCGGACCGGGACAGAGTATGGAGACCCAGTACTTC	CASTGPGQSMETQYF
TRBV19	-	-	TRBJ1-5	TGTGCCAGTAGTCGAGACAGCACCAATCAGCCCCAGCATTTT	CASSRDSTNQPQHF
TRBV29-1	-	once	TRBJ2-7	TGCAGCGTTTTTAACATTGGAGGGTACGAGCAGTACTTC	CSVFNIGGYEQYF
TRBV9	-	-	TRBJ2-5	TGTGCCAGCAGCGTAGGAGAAGAGACCCAGTACTTC	CASSVGEETQYF
TRBV18	-	-	TRBJ2-7	TGTGCCAGCTCACCACGTTCAGAAGTTGGGTACGAGCAGTACTTC	CASSPRSEVGYEQYF
TRBV19	TRBD1	-	TRBJ2-2	TGTGCCAGTTCGGACAGGCCCACCGGGGAGCTGTTTTTT	CASSDRPTGELFF
TRBV27	TRBD1	-	TRBJ2-1	TGTGCCAGCAGAGTGTCAGGGGGCGCCTACAATGAGCAGTTCTTC	CASRVSGGAYNEQFF
TRBV28	TRBD2	-	TRBJ2-7	TGTGCCAGCAGTTTGAGTACTCCGGGACTAGCGAACTACGAGCAGTACTTC	CASSLSTPGLANYEQYF
TRBV5-1	TRBD2	few	TRBJ2-1	TGCGCCAGCAACGACTACCTCGGACTAGCGGGAGGGAATGAGCAGTTCTTC	CASNDYLGLAGGNEQFF
TRBV6-6	TRBD1	once	TRBJ2-5	TGTGCCAGCAGTTCGGACAGGGTGGAGACCCAGTACTTC	CASSSDRVETQYF
TRBV6-6	TRBD2	once	TRBJ2-1	TGTGCCAGCAGGCCCGGGACTAGCGGTTACAATGAGCAGTTCTTC	CASRPGTSGYNEQFF
TRBV5-1	TRBD2	-	TRBJ2-3	TGCGCCAGCAGCTTGGGTTGGACTAGCGGGAGGGCAGATACGCAGTATTTT	CASSLGWTSGRADTQYF
TRBV18	-	-	TRBJ1-5	TGTGCCAGCTGTCCCGGGGTTCAGCCCCAGCATTTT	CASCPGVQPQHF